The 27 T cell receptor beta chains reported below all come from one sample, sequenced in a study of identical twins (TCRdb year 2016). Library prep was done by 5' RACE. Sequencing used an Illumina HiSeq 2000. TCRdb's own reprocessing of the public reads used fastp at Q25 and MiXCR and kept productive beta chains. Rows matching on CDR3 protein sequence are summarized as one entry with the most common DNA and genes. The sample table holds hundreds of thousands of distinct CDR3 sequences, of which 8% to 9% were seen once. 0.8% to 1% of the sample belongs to the ten largest clones. These data also formed part of another study, on yellow fever vaccine responses in identical twins.

The sequencing input was PBMCs. The receptor source for this set is a woman under 30 in good health.

The chain employs TRBV7-2 and TRBJ2-3, with 14 bases that match TRBD2. The CDR3 spans 16 residues. Germline V gene data show CDR1 as SGHTA and CDR2 as FQGNSA. With 1 base clipped from V and 5 bases from J, the junction kept 2 bases outside the gene matches. The DNA of the CDR3 is TGTGCCAGCAGCTTAGACGGACTAGCGGGGGGAGATACGCAGTATTTT. Translating gives CASSLDGLAGGDTQYF.

V is TRBV12-3 or TRBV12-4 and J is TRBJ2-2; perhaps TRBD2 as D (5 bases). V lost 1 base to trimming and J lost 6 bases, with 9 bases between them. This CDR3 spans 14 amino acids. CDR3 sequence: CASSLVPGSGELFF. For the CDR3, the DNA is TGTGCCAGCAGTTTAGTCCCGGGATCCGGGGAGCTGTTTTTT.

The gene calls are TRBV7-9 and TRBJ2-1, with D unclear. Looked up from germline, CDR1 is SEHNR and CDR2 is FQNEAQ (reference sequence). The V end was cut by 6 bases, the J end by 8 bases, with 8 bases between. This CDR3 spans 11 amino acids. In DNA, the CDR3 is TGTGCCAGCAGGCAGTGGGATGAGCAGTTCTTC. As protein: CASRQWDEQFF.

The sample holds many counts of this clonotype. The rearrangement uses TRBV7-2 and TRBJ2-2; TRBD2 is a possible D gene (5 bases). V was pared by 3 bases and J by 3 bases, with 8 bases between. The germline CDR1 and CDR2 sequences are SGHTA and FQGNSA. This CDR3 is built from 14 residues. For the CDR3, the DNA is TGTGCCAGCAGCTTTAAGAGGGACACCGGGGAGCTGTTTTTT. Its translation is CASSFKRDTGELFF. Full variable domain (outside the CDR3, taken from reference TRBV7-2 and TRBJ2-2): GAGVSQSPSNKVTEKGKDVELRCDPISGHTALYWYRQSLGQGLEFLIYFQGNSAPDKSGLPSDRFSAERTGGSVSTLTIQRTQQEDSAVYLCASSFKRDTGELFFGEGSRLTVL.

Worth noting for this clonotype: The junction and the germline gene differ at one end; a read error may be behind it. V and J are TRBV7-4 and TRBJ2-4, with 9 bases identical to TRBD1. CDR3 length: 20 residues. From germline, CDR1 is SGHVT and CDR2 SQSDAQ. CDR3 region: CATSRSGTGPREGAKNIQYF. The CDR3 bases are TGTGCCACCAGCCGTTCCGGGACAGGGCCACGTGAAGGGGCCAAAAACATTCAGTACTTC.

The V and J genes are TRBV20-1 and TRBJ1-4; D is ambiguous. V was shortened by 6 bases and J by 0 bases, with 14 bases between the two germline ends. The germline CDR1 and CDR2 sequences are DFQATT and SNEGSKA (reference sequence). The CDR3 sequence is 15 residues long. CDR3 DNA sequence: TGCAGTGCAGAAGAACTAAAGACAACTAATGAAAAACTGTTTTTT. Its protein product is CSAEELKTTNEKLFF.

This clonotype appeared many times. The chain uses TRBV21-1 and TRBJ2-7. TRBV21-1 is flagged as a pseudogene. The CDR3 covers 15 residues. CDR3 in amino acids: CASSTAGGSSYEQYF. CDR3 in DNA: TGTGCCAGCAGCACAGCGGGAGGGAGCTCCTACGAGCAGTACTTC.

The V and J genes are TRBV28 and TRBJ2-7, with 7 nucleotides matching TRBD2. The CDR3 is made up of 14 amino acids. Germline CDR1 and CDR2: MDHEN and SYDVKM. V shed 5 bases and J 3 bases; nucleotides not matched to a gene: 7. CDR3 nucleotides: TGTGCCAGCAGTGAGACTAGCCCAAACTACGAGCAGTACTTC. It codes for CASSETSPNYEQYF. The entire variable domain, with the rest obtained from reference TRBV28 and TRBJ2-7, is as follows: DVKVTQSSRYLVKRTGEKVFLECVQDMDHENMFWYRQDPGLGLRLIYFSYDVKMKEKGDIPEGYSVSREKKERFSLILESASTNQTSMYLCASSETSPNYEQYFGPGTRLTVT.

This clonotype was recorded at least ten times. V and J are TRBV5-1 and TRBJ1-4; no clear D gene. The CDR3 is made up of 15 amino acids. V was trimmed by 2 bases and J by 0 bases, leaving 8 bases between them. CDR1 and CDR2 from the germline V gene are SGHRS and YFSETQ. For the CDR3, the DNA is TGCGCCAGCAGCTTTGGAGATCCAACTAATGAAAAACTGTTTTTT. Translated, it gives CASSFGDPTNEKLFF.

The CDR3 nucleotides read TGTGCCAGCAGCTCCTGGGGGCGAAAGGAGACGTTCTTC. This sequence encodes CASSSWGRKETFF. The chain recombines TRBV3-1 with TRBJ2-1, with D maybe TRBD1 (6 bases). Per the germline V gene, CDR1 is LGHDT and CDR2 is YNNKEL (reference sequence). Trimming cost V 5 bases and J 15 bases, with 20 bases left between them. The length of the CDR3 is 13 residues.

The sample holds many counts of this clonotype. The chain recombines TRBV6-6 with TRBJ1-4; D gene uncertain. The CDR3 has 12 residues. Trimming took off 5 bases at V and 10 bases at J, with 11 bases between the two ends. Germline CDR1 is MNHNY and CDR2 is SVGAGI (reference sequence). CDR3 sequence (DNA): TGTGCCAGCAGTGACGACTATGGAAAACTGTTTTTT. Amino acids: CASSDDYGKLFF.

This clonotype was found a few times. J is TRBJ1-1 and V is TRBV5-5; 8 bases map to TRBD1. The CDR3 runs to 12 residues. Germline CDR1 SGHKS, CDR2 YYEKEE (reference sequence). With 4 bases clipped from V and 6 bases from J, the junction kept 2 bases outside the gene matches. The CDR3 protein is CASSTGGAEAFF. CDR3 sequence (DNA): TGTGCCAGCAGCACAGGGGGAGCTGAAGCTTTCTTT. Drawing the rest from reference TRBV5-5 and TRBJ1-1, the complete variable domain is DAGVTQSPTHLIKTRGQQVTLRCSPISGHKSVSWYQQVLGQGPQFIFQYYEKEERGRGNFPDRFSARQFPNYSSELNVNALLLGDSALYLCASSTGGAEAFFGQGTRLTVV.

The sample holds many counts of this clonotype. The genes are TRBV7-2 and TRBJ2-2; 11 positions match TRBD2. Germline CDR1 is SGHTA and CDR2 is FQGNSA. The CDR3 is 17 residues long. V gave up 5 bases and J gave up 3 bases; unmatched junction bases: 8. The CDR3 DNA reads as TGTGCCAGCAGCCAAGGACTAGCGGGCCGTTACACCGGGGAGCTGTTTTTT. As protein: CASSQGLAGRYTGELFF.

J is TRBJ2-6 and V is TRBV20-1; no reliable D call. The CDR3 runs to 14 residues. V lost 6 bases and J 2 bases, leaving 11 bases between the germline ends. Germline lookup yields CDR1 DFQATT and CDR2 SNEGSKA (reference sequence). The CDR3 coding sequence is TGCAGTGCACCGGACCGGACTGGGGCCAACGTCCTGACTTTC. The encoded protein is CSAPDRTGANVLTF.

The CDR3 loop is CASSLAQGANEKLFF. CDR3 DNA: TGCGCCAGCAGCTTGGCTCAGGGGGCTAATGAAAAACTGTTTTTT. The rearrangement uses TRBV5-1 and TRBJ1-4, with 7 bases matching TRBD1. Losses at the gene ends were 0 bases for V and 3 bases for J; bases not matched to a gene: 2. Germline values: CDR1 SGHRS, CDR2 YFSETQ. CDR3 length: 15 amino acids.

The sample holds a few counts of this clonotype. The chain links TRBV30 to TRBJ2-1; maybe TRBD1 (5 bases). CDR3 length equals 14 residues. Trimming removed 0 bases from V and 0 bases from J, with 6 bases in between. Germline V CDR1 and CDR2: GTSNPN, SVGIG (reference sequence). In DNA form, the CDR3 reads TGTGCCTGGAGTGTCCAGGGCTCCTACAATGAGCAGTTCTTC. It specifies CAWSVQGSYNEQFF.

This chain joins TRBV20-1 and TRBJ2-7, with a tentative D call TRBD2 (5 bases). CDR1 is DFQATT, CDR2 SNEGSKA, per germline (reference sequence). V lost 3 bases to trimming and J lost 4 bases, with 13 bases between them. The CDR3 is 13 residues long. For the CDR3, the DNA is TGCAGTGCTAGTCAACCTAGCAAGTACGAGCAGTACTTC. Residues: CSASQPSKYEQYF.

This clonotype has more than one count but fewer than ten. The chain uses TRBV4-3 and TRBJ1-6; D unresolved. With 0 bases removed from V and 10 bases from J, the gap between germline ends came to 13 bases. There are 15 residues in the CDR3. Per the germline V gene, CDR1 is LGHNA and CDR2 is YSLEER. The CDR3 here is CASSQDLGVGSPLHF. The CDR3 nucleotides are TGCGCCAGCAGCCAAGATCTTGGGGTAGGATCACCCCTCCACTTT.

The chain has TRBV7-9 and TRBJ2-3; 7 bases are a match to TRBD1. The V gene end was trimmed by 6 bases and the J gene end by 5 bases; junction bases not matched to a gene: 14. The CDR3 has 16 amino acids. CDR1 and CDR2 (germline): SEHNR, FQNEAQ (reference sequence). Here the CDR3 DNA reads TGTGCCAGCAGACGAAGACAAGGGGGCGCGGTAGATACGCAGTATTTT. As protein: CASRRRQGGAVDTQYF.

In its sample, this clonotype was seen many times. The rearrangement links TRBV10-3 to TRBJ1-2; 7 nucleotides agree with TRBD1. Germline CDR1 and CDR2: ENHRY and SYGVKD. After removal of 4 bases from V and 8 bases from J, the junction contained 7 bases not matched to a gene. The CDR3 contains 13 residues. In DNA form, the CDR3 reads TGTGCCATCAGTGGGACAGGTACCGAAGGCTACACCTTC. Its protein is CAISGTGTEGYTF.

This clonotype was found many times. The V call is TRBV10-3, the J call TRBJ2-5; TRBD2 might be the D (5 bases). The CDR3 covers 12 residues. Germline loops: CDR1 ENHRY, CDR2 SYGVKD. V lost 8 bases and J 5 bases, leaving 12 bases between the germline ends. The CDR3 is CAIGGGKETQYF. The CDR3 DNA reads TGTGCCATCGGAGGTGGGAAGGAGACCCAGTACTTC.

This clonotype was seen only a few times. The V gene is TRBV6-2 or TRBV6-3, the J gene TRBJ2-1; 9 positions match TRBD2. With V trimmed by 7 bases and J by 7 bases, 11 bases remained unmatched. The CDR3 is 15 residues long. Germline V CDR1 and CDR2: MNHEY, SVGEGT. This CDR3 is CASTSLAGRGNEQFF. The CDR3 DNA is TGTGCCAGCACTAGCCTAGCGGGAAGGGGAAATGAGCAGTTCTTC.

The chain combines TRBV12-3 or TRBV12-4 with TRBJ1-2; 9 bases fit TRBD1. V lost 7 bases, J lost 7 bases, and 7 bases stayed unmatched. There are 13 residues in the CDR3. CDR3 coding DNA: TGTGCCAGCACCCCGGACAGGGGATCTGGCTACACCTTC. Translating it yields CASTPDRGSGYTF.

This clonotype came up a few times. The CDR3 bases are TGTGCCAGCAGCTTAGCCGTTGCAGGGCGAAGCAATCAGCCCCAGCATTTT. This codes for CASSLAVAGRSNQPQHF. The rearrangement links TRBV7-8 to TRBJ1-5, with D possibly TRBD1 on 5 matching bases. The germline V gene has CDR1 SGHVS and CDR2 FQNEAQ. V was pared by 0 bases and J by 1 base, with 13 bases between. The CDR3 length is 17 residues.

With respect to this clonotype: One base away lies a much larger clone, so this may be a sequencing read error. V is TRBV12-3 or TRBV12-4 and J is TRBJ2-1; D call uncertain. Trimming stripped 5 bases from V and 7 bases from J, with 15 bases between. This CDR3 contains 14 residues. CDR3 nucleotides: TGTGCCAGCAGTCCCGGTGGGGTCCTGAATGAGCAGTTCTTC. It specifies CASSPGGVLNEQFF.

The J gene is TRBJ1-1, the V gene TRBV19; no reliable D call. CDR3 length equals 15 residues. V was cut by 7 bases and J by 1 base, with 16 bases left in between. CDR1 is LNHDA and CDR2 is SQIVND in the germline V gene (reference sequence). CDR3 protein: CASTTSSIGNTEAFF. CDR3 in DNA: TGTGCCAGTACCACCTCCTCTATTGGGAACACTGAAGCTTTCTTT.

The sample holds a few counts of this clonotype. The DNA for the CDR3 is TGCGCCAGCAGCTCCGGGACGGTAAACAATGAGCAGTTCTTC. It is translated as CASSSGTVNNEQFF. The chain joins TRBV5-1 to TRBJ2-1; D tentatively fits TRBD1 or TRBD2 (5 bases each). Germline loops: CDR1 SGHRS, CDR2 YFSETQ. Trimming took off 3 bases at V and 5 bases at J, with 12 bases between the two ends. This CDR3 has 14 amino acids.